The 26 T cell receptor beta chains reported below all come from one sample, sequenced in a study of blood T cell repertoires in COVID-19. Only in-frame clones appear in the TCRdb table, and some are missing; sequencing was by immunoSEQ multiplex PCR. The repertoire holds over 100,000 clones, with over 80% as singletons. What was sequenced was peripheral blood. The receptors stem from a human donor in a cohort sampled during active COVID-19.

This chain joins TRBV6-1 and TRBJ2-1; TRBD1 agrees at 7 bases. This CDR3 region has 15 residues. The ends lost 0 bases at V and 2 bases at J; junction bases unmatched: 1. From germline, CDR1 is MNHNS and CDR2 SASEGT. The CDR3 nucleotides are TGTGCCAGCAGTGAAGCGGGACAGACCTACAATGAGCAGTTCTTC. It translates to CASSEAGQTYNEQFF.

The chain has TRBV6-2 or TRBV6-3 and TRBJ2-3; TRBD1 might be the D (6 bases). The CDR3 totals 15 residues. Germline V CDR1 and CDR2: MNHEY, SVGEGT. The V gene lost 5 bases and the J gene lost 0 bases, with 12 bases spanning the gap. The CDR3 region is CASSRDIPSTDTQYF. The CDR3 bases are TGTGCCAGCAGTCGGGACATCCCTAGCACAGATACGCAGTATTTT.

The chain uses TRBV5-1 and TRBJ2-3; D is perhaps TRBD2 (6 bases). This CDR3 region has 13 residues. Germline V CDR1 and CDR2: SGHRS, YFSETQ. Between the trimmed V and J ends, which lost 3 bases and 10 bases, there was a span of 15 bases. The CDR3 sequence: CASSSGTGFAQYF. In DNA, the CDR3 is TGCGCCAGCAGCTCGGGGACTGGGTTTGCGCAGTATTTT.

This clone was picked up a small number of times. The V gene is TRBV10-3, the J gene TRBJ1-5, with 7 bases fitting TRBD1. CDR3 length: 15 residues. Per the germline V gene, CDR1 is ENHRY and CDR2 is SYGVKD. The V gene end was trimmed by 0 bases and the J gene end by 4 bases; junction bases not matched to a gene: 3. The CDR3: CAISESTGFNQPQHF. The CDR3 DNA reads as TGTGCCATCAGTGAGTCGACAGGGTTTAATCAGCCCCAGCATTTT.

The CDR3 sequence: CATRRAGELFF. CDR3 DNA: TGTGCCACTCGGAGGGCCGGGGAGCTGTTTTTT. This rearrangement joins TRBV12-3 or TRBV12-4 to TRBJ2-2, with TRBD2 as a possible D gene (6 bases). CDR3 length: 11 residues. V was cut by 10 bases and J by 6 bases, with 9 bases left in between.

The chain joins TRBV7-9 to TRBJ1-2, with TRBD1 matching 7 bases. This CDR3 comprises 15 residues. With 5 bases clipped from V and 7 bases from J, the junction kept 13 bases outside the gene matches. Germline loops: CDR1 SEHNR, CDR2 FQNEAQ (reference sequence). The CDR3: CASSPITTGSGGYTF. CDR3 sequence (DNA): TGTGCCAGCAGCCCAATAACGACAGGGAGCGGTGGCTACACCTTC.

V and J are TRBV4-3 and TRBJ2-7, with 7 nucleotides matching TRBD1. The CDR3 is 13 residues long. Germline loops: CDR1 LGHNA, CDR2 YSLEER. With V trimmed by 5 bases and J by 3 bases, 4 bases remained unmatched. The CDR3, as DNA: TGCGCCAGCAGCTACCAGGGGGTCTACGAGCAGTACTTC. Protein sequence: CASSYQGVYEQYF.

DNA of the CDR3: TGTGCCAGCAGCTCGTCTAGCGGGAGGGCCCAAACCGGGGAGCTGTTTTTT. Residues: CASSSSSGRAQTGELFF. The V call is TRBV7-7, the J call TRBJ2-2; TRBD2 aligns across 12 bases. V was pared by 4 bases and J by 5 bases, with 8 bases of the junction left unmatched. This CDR3 spans 17 amino acids. In germline, CDR1 is SSHAT, CDR2 FNYEAQ (reference sequence).

This chain uses TRBV19 with TRBJ2-7; 10 bases map to TRBD1. The germline CDR1 and CDR2 sequences are LNHDA and SQIVND (reference sequence). This CDR3 has 15 residues. After removal of 7 bases from V and 2 bases from J, the junction contained 8 bases not matched to a gene. CDR3 coding DNA: TGTGCCAGTACTCCGGGACAGGGGTCCCCCTACGAGCAGTACTTC. It specifies CASTPGQGSPYEQYF.

The chain carries TRBV6-1 and TRBJ1-6; 7 bases fit TRBD1. The germline CDR1 and CDR2 sequences are MNHNS and SASEGT. The CDR3 extends over 12 amino acids. V trimming: 3 bases; J trimming: 11 bases; junction bases outside the gene matches: 1. The CDR3 DNA sequence: TGTGCCAGCAGTGACAGGGGGACACCCCTCCACTTT. It translates to CASSDRGTPLHF.

V is TRBV7-9 and J is TRBJ1-1; D possibly corresponds to TRBD1 (5 bases). The germline CDR1 and CDR2 sequences are SEHNR and FQNEAQ (reference sequence). The CDR3 has 14 amino acids. Between the trimmed V and J ends, which lost 5 bases and 5 bases, there was a span of 15 bases. The CDR3 sequence: CASSPDPGGTEAFF. For the CDR3, the DNA is TGTGCCAGCAGCCCTGATCCGGGGGGGACTGAAGCTTTCTTT.

The chain uses TRBV3-1 (or the pseudogene TRBV3-2) and TRBJ2-3, with a weak D call TRBD1 (6 bases). V was clipped by 4 bases and J by 7 bases, with 21 bases between them. The CDR3 covers 16 residues. Germline V lookup: CDR1 LGHDT, CDR2 YNNKEL (reference sequence). The CDR3 loop reads CASSPQVQGNRNTQYF. The CDR3 DNA is TGTGCCAGCAGCCCCCAGGTACAGGGCAATCGAAATACGCAGTATTTT.

This sequence joins TRBV6-5 and TRBJ2-6, with D possibly matching TRBD2 (5 bases). The CDR3 loop spans 15 amino acids. Trimming took 8 bases from V and 1 from J, leaving 12 bases between them. Germline CDR1 and CDR2: MNHEY and SVGAGI. The CDR3 region has the DNA TGTGCCAGCGGACTGTGGGGATCTGGGGCCAACGTCCTGACTTTC. This gives the protein CASGLWGSGANVLTF.

The chain carries TRBV9 and TRBJ2-7; 7 bases map to TRBD2. The V gene end was trimmed by 0 bases and the J gene end by 0 bases; junction bases not matched to a gene: 0. There are 14 residues in the CDR3. The V gene's germline CDR1 is SGDLS and CDR2 YYNGEE. The CDR3 loop reads CASSVGGSSYEQYF. The DNA of the CDR3 is TGTGCCAGCAGCGTAGGCGGGAGCTCCTACGAGCAGTACTTC.

CDR3 coding DNA: TGTGCCAGTAGCCCGTCTTGGGGCACCTCCTACGAGCAGTACTTC. Amino acids: CASSPSWGTSYEQYF. This chain joins TRBV19 and TRBJ2-7; perhaps TRBD1 as D (5 bases). Per the germline V gene, CDR1 is LNHDA and CDR2 is SQIVND (reference sequence). V lost 6 bases to trimming and J lost 0 bases, with 15 bases between them. This CDR3 is built from 15 residues.

The gene calls are TRBV27 and TRBJ2-3; 8 bases line up with TRBD2. V was clipped by 0 bases and J by 7 bases; unmatched bases: 6. From germline, CDR1 is MNHEY and CDR2 SMNVEV (reference sequence). This CDR3 contains 15 residues. DNA of the CDR3: TGTGCCAGCAGTTTATCCCGGGGGGGCGGATATACGCAGTATTTT. Its protein is CASSLSRGGGYTQYF.

The rearrangement links TRBV7-8 to TRBJ2-7; 7 bases line up with TRBD2. J gave up 3 bases and V 5 bases, and 7 bases lay outside the gene matches. Germline CDR1 SGHVS, CDR2 FQNEAQ. There are 14 residues in the CDR3. This CDR3 reads CASSPREGNYEQYF. CDR3 nucleotide sequence: TGTGCCAGCAGCCCAAGGGAGGGAAACTACGAGCAGTACTTC.

This chain connects TRBV2 to TRBJ2-1; possible D gene TRBD2, 5 bases. Germline values: CDR1 SNHLY, CDR2 FYNNEI. The CDR3 consists of 15 residues. V lost 9 bases to trimming and J lost 8 bases, with 23 bases between them. The CDR3 nucleotides read TGTGCCAGTACGAAGAGGAGCGGCGGAAGCGATGAGCAGTTCTTC. Translating gives CASTKRSGGSDEQFF.

This chain links TRBV5-1 with TRBJ2-3, with 7 bases lining up with TRBD1. Trimming removed 5 bases from V and 6 bases from J; junction bases left unmatched: 9. The CDR3 runs 14 residues. Germline values: CDR1 SGHRS, CDR2 YFSETQ. This CDR3 reads CASRKTGPRDTQYF. Here the CDR3 DNA reads TGCGCCAGCAGAAAGACAGGGCCACGGGATACGCAGTATTTT.

This chain uses TRBV4-1 with TRBJ2-7, with 8 bases matching TRBD1. Per germline, CDR1 MGHRA and CDR2 YSYEKL. V lost 5 bases, J lost 0 bases, and 6 bases stayed unmatched. The CDR3 totals 15 residues. In DNA form, the CDR3 reads TGCGCCAGCAGCTTCCGGACAGGGTCCTCCTACGAGCAGTACTTC. This translates into CASSFRTGSSYEQYF.

The rearrangement uses TRBV18 and TRBJ2-3; a weak D match, TRBD1 (6 bases). Per germline, CDR1 KGHSH and CDR2 LQKENI. The CDR3 is made up of 15 amino acids. V lost 0 bases and J lost 1, with 8 bases in between. Here the CDR3 reads CASSPPTGRTDTQYF. The CDR3 region has the DNA TGTGCCAGCTCACCACCAACAGGGCGCACAGATACGCAGTATTTT.

V usage is TRBV18 and J usage is TRBJ2-3; the match to TRBD1 covers 8 bases. CDR1 is KGHSH, CDR2 LQKENI, per germline. After removal of 1 base from V and 2 bases from J, the junction contained 8 bases not matched to a gene. This CDR3 has 17 amino acids. The CDR3 coding sequence is TGTGCCAGCTCACCACTCAAGACAGGGGTCCCCACAGATACGCAGTATTTT. It yields the protein CASSPLKTGVPTDTQYF.

V is TRBV4-2 and J is TRBJ1-6; 7 bases are shared with TRBD1. V trimming: 4 bases; J trimming: 8 bases; junction bases outside the gene matches: 8. The V gene's germline CDR1 is LGHNA and CDR2 YNFKEQ. This CDR3 region has 15 residues. Here the CDR3 DNA reads TGTGCCAGCAGCCTCATCGACAGGGTCGATTCACCCCTCCACTTT. Its translation: CASSLIDRVDSPLHF.

The chain employs TRBV5-4 and TRBJ2-2, with 12 nucleotides matching TRBD1. In germline, CDR1 is SGHNT, CDR2 YYREEE (reference sequence). J gave up 4 bases and V 4 bases, and 8 bases lay outside the gene matches. The CDR3 consists of 17 residues. Written as DNA, the CDR3 is TGTGCCAGCAGCCCCAATTGGGGACAGGGGGCCACCGGGGAGCTGTTTTTT. Its translation is CASSPNWGQGATGELFF. Supplemented by reference TRBV5-4 and TRBJ2-2, the full variable domain reads ETGVTQSPTHLIKTRGQQVTLRCSSQSGHNTVSWYQQALGQGPQFIFQYYREEENGRGNFPPRFSGLQFPNYSSELNVNALELDDSALYLCASSPNWGQGATGELFFGEGSRLTVL.

V usage is TRBV7-3 and J usage is TRBJ2-7, with 12 nucleotides matching TRBD2. J was trimmed by 7 bases and V by 5 bases; bases with no gene match: 3. Germline V gene lookup returns CDR1 SGHTA and CDR2 FQGTGA. The CDR3 is 13 residues long. The CDR3 is CASSPGLAGEQYF. DNA for the CDR3: TGTGCCAGCAGCCCAGGACTAGCGGGAGAGCAGTACTTC.

The DNA for the CDR3 is TGTGCCAGCAGCCCTACAGGGACGAACACTGAAGCTTTCTTT. It encodes CASSPTGTNTEAFF. The chain employs TRBV28 and TRBJ1-1; D is perhaps TRBD1 (6 bases). Deletions cut 6 bases from V and 1 base from J, with 12 bases between. CDR1 MDHEN and CDR2 SYDVKM come from the germline V gene. The CDR3 spans 14 residues.